This T cell receptor (beta chain) was sequenced during a study of shared clonotypes between healthy human individuals. Sequencing was performed with immunoSEQ multiplex PCR; in TCRdb, only in-frame clones are kept and a portion is missing. Here the sample spans 950,000 to 1,300,000 clones, around 74% being singletons. Germline trimming cut 6 bases from V and 3 bases from J; bases unmatched to any gene: 10. Germline V gives CDR1 SGHRS, CDR2 YFSETQ. The CDR3 spans 15 residues. Sequenced material: memory CD4+ T cells sorted from blood. The subset was: CD45RA-negative fraction. This chain joins TRBV5-1 and TRBJ2-3; 7 bases are a match to TRBD2. The TCR comes from a man between 18 and 29 years old in good health. CDR3 loop: CASTNGGDRTDTQYF. CDR3 coding DNA: TGCGCCAGCACCAATGGGGGGGATCGTACAGATACGCAGTATTTT.